The rows below give T cell receptor beta chains drawn from one sample of a study of shared clonotypes between healthy human individuals. Produced via immunoSEQ multiplex PCR; TCRdb's table is partial and in-frame only. Of fewer than 850,000 clones listed, 90% to 97% are singletons. Sequencing was carried out using naive CD8+ T cells sorted from blood. These receptors all come from a man younger than 45 in good health. The CDR3 runs from the conserved cysteine through the conserved F or W. D genes are given only for firm matches. Not every row has a clone size; where given, it reads once, few, many or a size class.

D,size,V,J,DNA,CDR3
NA,NA,TRBV7-9,TRBJ2-7,TGTGCCAGCAGCCCCGAACAGGGTAACTACGAGCAGTACTTC,CASSPEQGNYEQYF
TRBD1,NA,TRBV28,TRBJ2-7,TGTGCCAGCAGTCCCGGGACAGTGAACGAGCAGTACTTC,CASSPGTVNEQYF
TRBD2,NA,TRBV5-4,TRBJ2-3,TGTGCCAGCAGCTTGTTTGGCGGGAGGAAGGATATGACAGATACGCAGTATTTT,CASSLFGGRKDMTDTQYF
TRBD2,once,TRBV5-6,TRBJ2-3,TGTGCCAGCAGCTTGGTGCGGGAGGGGGCCAGCACAGATACGCAGTATTTT,CASSLVREGASTDTQYF
NA,NA,TRBV6-5,TRBJ2-3,TGTGCCAGCAGAAGTTTGGGATATACGCAGTATTTT,CASRSLGYTQYF
TRBD1,once,TRBV11-3,TRBJ2-7,TGTGCCAGCAGCCGATCCGGGACAGAGTTCTACGAGCAGTACTTC,CASSRSGTEFYEQYF
TRBD1,NA,TRBV5-1,TRBJ2-1,TGCGCCAGCAGCTTATGGACAGGGAGTGTGGGGCACAATGAGCAGTTCTTC,CASSLWTGSVGHNEQFF
NA,NA,TRBV6-5,TRBJ2-7,TGTGCCAGCAGTTACTCAAAACTCCACGAGCAGTACTTC,CASSYSKLHEQYF
NA,once,TRBV7-9,TRBJ2-1,TGTGCCAGCAGCAACGCCGGGGGCTTGGGTGAGCAGTTCTTC,CASSNAGGLGEQFF
TRBD2,NA,TRBV5-1,TRBJ2-1,TGCGCCAGCAGCGAAGGCGAGCGGGAGCTCTCCTACAATGAGCAGTTCTTC,CASSEGERELSYNEQFF
TRBD1,NA,TRBV15,TRBJ2-7,TGTGCCACCAGCAGAGATGGGGGACAGGCTTCCTACGAGCAGTACTTC,CATSRDGGQASYEQYF
NA,NA,TRBV10-3,TRBJ2-7,TGTGCCATCACCGAGGGGCAGGGATTCTACGAGCAGTACTTC,CAITEGQGFYEQYF
TRBD2,NA,TRBV4-1,TRBJ2-1,TGCGCCAGCACCCTGACTAGCGGACCTACGAGCTCCTACAATGAGCAGTTCTTC,CASTLTSGPTSSYNEQFF
NA,NA,TRBV7-8,TRBJ2-7,TGTGCCAGCAGCTCCGGGGACGAGCAGTACTTC,CASSSGDEQYF
TRBD1,NA,TRBV14,TRBJ1-1,TGTGCCAGCAGCCCGCCCCCCGGGACAGATCACATGAACACTGAAGCTTTCTTT,CASSPPPGTDHMNTEAFF
NA,NA,TRBV5-6,TRBJ2-2,TGTGCCAGCAGCTTGGCACCCGGGACGTACACCGGGGAGCTGTTTTTT,CASSLAPGTYTGELFF
TRBD2,once,TRBV9,TRBJ2-2,TGTGCCAGCAGCGCGGGAGGGCGGATCACCGGGGAGCTGTTTTTT,CASSAGGRITGELFF
TRBD1,NA,TRBV27,TRBJ2-3,TGTGCCAGCAGTCTCACCGGGACAGCCAGTACAGATACGCAGTATTTT,CASSLTGTASTDTQYF
TRBD1,NA,TRBV6-5,TRBJ1-1,TGTGCCTGTAGACAGGGGGGGATGAACACTGAAGCTTTCTTT,CACRQGGMNTEAFF
NA,NA,TRBV5-4,TRBJ2-3,TGTGCCAGCAGCTTGGAGGGGAGTCTAGCAGCAGATACGCAGTATTTT,CASSLEGSLAADTQYF
NA,NA,TRBV5-5,TRBJ2-7,TGTGCCAGCAGCCACTACGAGCAGTACTTC,CASSHYEQYF
NA,NA,TRBV7-8,TRBJ1-1,TGTGCCAGCAGCTTAGGCACAGGGTTGACTGAAGCTTTCTTT,CASSLGTGLTEAFF
NA,NA,TRBV10-3,TRBJ2-1,TGTGCCATCAGTGAGGGGGGAGAATACAATGAGCAGTTCTTC,CAISEGGEYNEQFF
NA,NA,TRBV10-2,TRBJ1-5,TGCGCCAGCAGTCAGGTCGGGGTAGGAGGTCAGCCCCAGCATTTT,CASSQVGVGGQPQHF
TRBD2,NA,TRBV18,TRBJ2-5,TGTGCCAGCTCACCACCTACGCGGGAGGGCCTCGAGACCCAGTACTTC,CASSPPTREGLETQYF
TRBD1,NA,TRBV4-1,TRBJ2-7,TGCGCCAGCAGCCTGGGACAGGGCGTAGCCTACGAGCAGTACTTC,CASSLGQGVAYEQYF
NA,NA,TRBV29-1,TRBJ2-7,TGCAGCGTTGAAATTGGAGGGAACCTCGACGAGCAGTACTTC,CSVEIGGNLDEQYF
TRBD2,NA,TRBV5-1,TRBJ2-3,TGCGCCAGCAGCTTGGAATCGACTAGCGGGAGAGATGATACGCAGTATTTT,CASSLESTSGRDDTQYF
NA,NA,TRBV25-1,TRBJ2-7,TGTGCCAGCAGTGAAGGTCAGGGTCGGCTTGACGAGCAGTACTTC,CASSEGQGRLDEQYF
NA,NA,TRBV10-2,TRBJ2-7,TGCGCCAGCAGTCCCGCGGTGGCCTACGAGCAGTACTTC,CASSPAVAYEQYF
TRBD1,NA,TRBV7-6,TRBJ1-1,TGTGCCAGCAGCCTGACAGGGCTTGGTACTGAAGCTTTCTTT,CASSLTGLGTEAFF
NA,NA,TRBV2,TRBJ2-4,TGTGCCAGCAGTCAGGGAATGGGGGACGCCAAAAACATTCAGTACTTC,CASSQGMGDAKNIQYF
TRBD1,NA,TRBV6-5,TRBJ1-2,TGTGCCAGCAGTTACGGCGCAGGGGGCGATGGCTACACCTTC,CASSYGAGGDGYTF
NA,NA,TRBV7-9,TRBJ1-4,TGTGCCAGCAGCTTAGGACCTACAACTAATGAAAAACTGTTTTTT,CASSLGPTTNEKLFF
TRBD1,once,TRBV11-2,TRBJ2-7,TGTGCCAGCACCCAAGATCGGACAGGAACCTACGAGCAGTACTTC,CASTQDRTGTYEQYF
TRBD1,NA,TRBV28,TRBJ2-1,TGTGCCAGCAGTTCTAGCCGTAGGGACAGGGTGTCACCCCTCGCCGGTGAGCAGTTCTTC,CASSSSRRDRVSPLAGEQFF
NA,NA,TRBV29-1,TRBJ2-3,TGCAGCGTTGAGCCTAGAGGTAGAACTAGCACAGATACGCAGTATTTT,CSVEPRGRTSTDTQYF
TRBD2,NA,TRBV7-2,TRBJ2-5,TGTGCCAGCAGCTTAGGACTAGCGGGAGGTTCAGAGACCCAGTACTTC,CASSLGLAGGSETQYF
NA,once,TRBV5-8,TRBJ2-2,TGTGCCAGCAGCTTGGGTCTCCGGATAGAAAACACCGGGGAGCTGTTTTTT,CASSLGLRIENTGELFF
TRBD1,NA,TRBV29-1,TRBJ1-5,TGCAGCGCTGTGGACAGGGGGGATCAGCCCCAGCATTTT,CSAVDRGDQPQHF
NA,NA,TRBV5-1,TRBJ2-1,TGCGCCAGCAGCTTGGCGGGGGCCTACAATGAGCAGTTCTTC,CASSLAGAYNEQFF
TRBD2,NA,TRBV10-2,TRBJ2-1,TGCGCCACCCGGGGGTTTACTAGCGGGAGTAAAACCTACAATGAGCAGTTCTTC,CATRGFTSGSKTYNEQFF
NA,NA,TRBV27,TRBJ2-7,TGTGCCAGCAGCTCTATATCACAGGAGCAGTACTTC,CASSSISQEQYF
NA,NA,TRBV9,TRBJ1-2,TGTGCCAGCAGCGATCGGACCGTCTACACCTTC,CASSDRTVYTF
NA,NA,TRBV7-9,TRBJ2-7,TGTGCCAGCACCATCGAAGGGAACGAGCAGTACTTC,CASTIEGNEQYF
TRBD1,once,TRBV4-2,TRBJ1-2,TGTGCCAGCAGCCAACATCATGGGGACAGGTCACAGCCCTATGGCTACACCTTC,CASSQHHGDRSQPYGYTF
TRBD2,NA,TRBV4-1,TRBJ2-1,TGCGCCAGCAGCCAACAGCCTAGCGGGCCCTACAATGAGCAGTTCTTC,CASSQQPSGPYNEQFF
TRBD1,NA,TRBV29-1,TRBJ2-1,TGCAGCGTGACAGGGATTTCCTACAATGAGCAGTTCTTC,CSVTGISYNEQFF
NA,NA,TRBV19,TRBJ2-7,TGTGCCAGTAGTGCCGACCCGACAGGGAGGTACGAGCAGTACTTC,CASSADPTGRYEQYF
TRBD2,NA,TRBV10-2,TRBJ2-1,TGCGCCAGCAGTGAGCCACCGGGACTAGTTAACGATGAGCAGTTCTTC,CASSEPPGLVNDEQFF
TRBD2,NA,TRBV9,TRBJ2-5,TGTGCCAGCAGCGTAGATGGCGGGAGAGAGACCCAGTACTTC,CASSVDGGRETQYF
NA,NA,TRBV4-3,TRBJ1-1,TGCGCCAGCAGCCCTGGTATGGGAGTGAAAGAAGCTTTCTTT,CASSPGMGVKEAFF
TRBD1,NA,TRBV11-2,TRBJ1-1,TGTGCCAGCAGCTCCGGGACAGGGAACACTGAAGCTTTCTTT,CASSSGTGNTEAFF
TRBD1,NA,TRBV6-1,TRBJ2-7,TGTGCCAGCAGTGGGCGGACAGGGAACTACGAGCAGTACTTC,CASSGRTGNYEQYF
NA,NA,TRBV9,TRBJ2-1,TGTGCCAGCAGCGTAGAAGGTACTTGGAGCAATGAGCAGTTCTTC,CASSVEGTWSNEQFF
TRBD2,NA,TRBV10-3,TRBJ2-7,TGTGCCATCAGGAATACTAGCGGGAGATACGAGCAGTACTTC,CAIRNTSGRYEQYF
TRBD2,NA,TRBV7-6,TRBJ2-7,TGTGCCAGCAGCTCCTCCTCCCGCGGGAGTGGTGAGCAGTACTTC,CASSSSSRGSGEQYF
TRBD2,NA,TRBV27,TRBJ2-2,TGTGCCAGCGGTCCGACTAGCGGGAGGGCCGGCACCGGGGAGCTGTTTTTT,CASGPTSGRAGTGELFF
NA,NA,TRBV5-1,TRBJ1-1,TGCGCCAGCAGCTTTGGCGGGAAGAACACTGAAGCTTTCTTT,CASSFGGKNTEAFF
TRBD2,NA,TRBV11-2,TRBJ2-2,TGTGCCAGCAGCCCCGGGGGGAGACCGGGAGCCGGTACCGGGGAGCTGTTTTTT,CASSPGGRPGAGTGELFF